This section outlines one T cell receptor (beta chain) sequence together with its context. The antigen remains unidentified. After isolation, RNA underwent reverse transcription to generate cDNA as the sequencing template. Assay: immunoSEQ multiplex PCR; the TCRdb copy retains only in-frame clones and omits some. The sample yields about 180,000 clones, about 67% seen once. Peripheral blood samples and lesional scalp punch biopsies were obtained from alopecia areata patients. The researchers isolated CD4+ and CD8+ T cells from PBMCs by sorting. The data derive from a study of CD8+ T cells in alopecia areata. General study points: Normal-skin resident alphabeta T cells also appear among scalp sample sequences. Mice showed TCR sharing more clearly than patients did, possibly owing to HLA.

Per germline, CDR1 SQVTM and CDR2 ANQGSEA. The CDR3 runs 10 residues. The rearrangement uses TRBV29-1 and TRBJ2-7, with D maybe TRBD2 (5 bases). The sample in question was CD8+ T cells sorted from blood, obtained at week 0. This clonotype was sampled from a human donor with alopecia areata. The CDR3 protein is CSAVGDEQYF. The CDR3 DNA reads TGCAGTGCCGTCGGGGACGAGCAGTACTTC.